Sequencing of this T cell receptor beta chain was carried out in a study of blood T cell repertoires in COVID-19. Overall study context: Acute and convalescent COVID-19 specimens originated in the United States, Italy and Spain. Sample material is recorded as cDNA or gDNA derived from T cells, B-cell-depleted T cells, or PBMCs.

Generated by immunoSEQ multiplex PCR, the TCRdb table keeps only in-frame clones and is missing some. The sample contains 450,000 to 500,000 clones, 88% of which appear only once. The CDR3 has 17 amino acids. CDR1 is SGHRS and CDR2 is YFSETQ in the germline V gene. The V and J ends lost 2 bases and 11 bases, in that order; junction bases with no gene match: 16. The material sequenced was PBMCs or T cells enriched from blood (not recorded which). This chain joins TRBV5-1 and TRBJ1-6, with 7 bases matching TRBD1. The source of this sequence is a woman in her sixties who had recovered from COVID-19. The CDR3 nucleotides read TGCGCCAGCAGCTTTCAACCCGCGACAGGGATGGTACCACCCCTCCACTTT. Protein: CASSFQPATGMVPPLHF.